This T cell receptor (beta chain) was retrieved from a study of cytomegalovirus exposure and HLA in healthy donors. Findings and caveats of the study: Researchers catalogued roughly 150 TCR beta chains as cytomegalovirus-associated.

Germline assignment: CDR1 KGHSH and CDR2 LQKENI. CDR3 length equals 18 residues. V was clipped by 4 bases and J by 6 bases, with 28 bases between them. The data were produced by immunoSEQ multiplex PCR, yet TCRdb's version contains in-frame clones alone and is incomplete. This sample yields some 69,000 clones, of which about 94% are seen a single time; nearly 4.5% belongs to the top ten. Notes on this clone: What it binds is not known.

The chain has TRBV18 and TRBJ2-7; a possible D gene is TRBD2 (5 bases). The sample was PBMCs. The sequence was collected from a man aged 18 to 29 in good health and CMV-seropositive. The CDR3 bases are TGTGCCAGCTCACTACTACAGTCGAGCGGTCCCGCTTCAACCGAGCAGTACTTC. It encodes CASSLLQSSGPASTEQYF.